The 22 T cell receptor beta chains reported below all come from one sample, sequenced in a study of blood T cells in healthy people across ages. Then a second PCR, running roughly 6 to 12 cycles, was carried out with a sample-barcoded 5' primer and a J-beta primer mix. TCRdb re-called the 5' RACE reads with MiXCR, one entry per CDR3 protein. The sample lists some 1.4 million distinct CDR3 sequences, 35% to 45% occurring once. The sample was blood. The receptor set was obtained from a woman between 18 and 29 years old in good health.

This clonotype was found a few times. V usage is TRBV3-1 and J usage is TRBJ2-1, with D maybe TRBD2 (5 bases). CDR1 is LGHDT, CDR2 YNNKEL, per germline (reference sequence). The CDR3 is 16 amino acids. Trimming pared 4 bases from V and 9 bases from J, leaving 22 bases between. CDR3 coding DNA: TGTGCCAGCAGCCCCTCTTGGACTTCCTTAAATGGTGAGCAGTTCTTC. Encoded protein: CASSPSWTSLNGEQFF.

This clonotype was found a few times. The chain uses TRBV3-1 and TRBJ1-5, with D unresolved. The ends were cut back, 2 bases at V and 8 bases at J, with 7 bases in the middle. Germline CDR1 and CDR2: LGHDT and YNNKEL (reference sequence). CDR3 length equals 12 residues. For the CDR3, the DNA is TGTGCCAGCAGCCAACCCGGTGAGCCCCAGCATTTT. Translated: CASSQPGEPQHF.

This clonotype was recorded a few times. The V and J genes are TRBV5-1 and TRBJ2-7, with 10 bases that match TRBD2. CDR1 SGHRS and CDR2 YFSETQ come from the germline V gene. The CDR3 is made up of 17 amino acids. V shed 3 bases, J shed 4 bases, and the junction held 13 bases outside the gene matches. Here the CDR3 reads CASSSGLAALSGYEQYF. Written as DNA, the CDR3 is TGCGCCAGCAGCTCAGGACTAGCGGCCCTGTCCGGTTACGAGCAGTACTTC.

The V gene is TRBV20-1, the J gene TRBJ2-6, with D perhaps TRBD1 (6 bases). The V gene's germline CDR1 is DFQATT and CDR2 SNEGSKA (reference sequence). V shed 0 bases and J shed 0 bases, with 18 bases lying between them. This CDR3 region has 19 residues. The CDR3 nucleotides are TGCAGTGCTAGAGAGGACAGCTCCCTTGCGTTCTCTGGGGCCAACGTCCTGACTTTC. The encoded protein is CSAREDSSLAFSGANVLTF.

The J gene is TRBJ2-4, the V gene TRBV29-1, with 9 nucleotides matching TRBD2. Germline V lookup: CDR1 SQVTM, CDR2 ANQGSEA. Trimming at V came to 1 base and at J to 14 bases, leaving 9 bases not matched to a gene. The CDR3 sequence is 13 residues long. The CDR3: CSVEVTAGGPEYF. Here the CDR3 DNA reads TGCAGCGTTGAAGTGACTGCGGGAGGGCCGGAGTACTTC.

This clonotype has more than one count but fewer than ten. The chain is built from TRBV24-1 and TRBJ2-1; D possibly corresponds to TRBD1 (6 bases). The CDR3 length is 14 residues. The germline gives CDR1 KGHDR, CDR2 SFDVKD. V gave up 7 bases and J gave up 10 bases, with 19 bases separating them. The CDR3 spells CATRTGGSLGEQFF. CDR3 bases: TGTGCCACCAGGACAGGAGGATCCCTAGGGGAGCAGTTCTTC.

The chain uses TRBV20-1 and TRBJ1-2, with 10 bases lining up with TRBD1. Trimming cost V 6 bases and J 9 bases; bases outside gene matches: 16. Germline CDR1 is DFQATT and CDR2 is SNEGSKA (reference sequence). The CDR3 runs to 15 residues. The CDR3 nucleotides are TGCAGTGCCCCCCAGACAGGGGGCCGTTTTAATAGCTACACCTTC. Translation: CSAPQTGGRFNSYTF.

This clonotype was detected once. The chain links TRBV6-1 to TRBJ2-1; 7 nucleotides align to TRBD1. The germline CDR1 and CDR2 sequences are MNHNS and SASEGT. The CDR3 sequence is 16 residues long. Losses at the gene ends were 2 bases for V and 10 bases for J; bases not matched to a gene: 14. In DNA form, the CDR3 reads TGTGCCAGCAGTGAAAAGGGGGCAGGGGTCCCCTACGAGCAGTTCTTC. Translated, it gives CASSEKGAGVPYEQFF.

This clonotype was counted at least ten times. This chain links TRBV4-1 with TRBJ2-1, with D perhaps given as TRBD1 or TRBD2 (6 bases each). The V gene's germline CDR1 is MGHRA and CDR2 YSYEKL. Trimming removed 1 base at V and 7 bases at J, with 8 bases between. The CDR3 contains 13 residues. CDR3 nucleotide sequence: TGCGCCAGCAGCCAAGTAGGGGGGAATGAGCAGTTCTTC. Residues: CASSQVGGNEQFF.

The V call is TRBV20-1, the J call TRBJ2-7; 7 nucleotides match TRBD1. Germline trimming cut 2 bases from V and 3 bases from J; bases unmatched to any gene: 7. CDR1 is DFQATT, CDR2 SNEGSKA, per germline (reference sequence). This CDR3 region has 14 residues. The CDR3: CSARIPTGSYEQYF. The CDR3 DNA is TGCAGTGCTAGAATCCCGACAGGGAGCTACGAGCAGTACTTC.

The V call is TRBV5-1, the J call TRBJ2-3; D is unclear. The CDR3 is 15 amino acids. The V gene lost 3 bases and the J gene lost 0 bases, with 11 bases spanning the gap. CDR1 is SGHRS, CDR2 YFSETQ, per germline. The CDR3: CASSSVASSTDTQYF. For the CDR3, the DNA is TGCGCCAGCAGCTCGGTTGCTTCGAGCACAGATACGCAGTATTTT.

The chain couples TRBV20-1 to TRBJ1-4, with 9 bases fitting TRBD1. This CDR3 contains 15 residues. CDR1 is DFQATT, CDR2 SNEGSKA, per germline (reference sequence). After removal of 6 bases from V and 5 bases from J, the junction contained 10 bases not matched to a gene. The CDR3 loop is CSAHGPGTGNEKLFF. In DNA, the CDR3 is TGCAGTGCCCACGGCCCTGGGACAGGGAATGAAAAACTGTTTTTT.

The CDR3 here is CSAHPQRTGPLARGWDEQFF. CDR3 coding DNA: TGCAGCGCTCACCCTCAAAGGACAGGACCACTAGCGCGAGGGTGGGATGAGCAGTTCTTC. The chain has TRBV29-1 and TRBJ2-1, with D perhaps assigned TRBD1 or TRBD2 (7 bases each). Germline V gene sequence: CDR1 SQVTM, CDR2 ANQGSEA. Trimming took 7 bases from V and 8 from J, leaving 39 bases between them. The CDR3 runs 20 residues.

This clonotype was counted a single time. This chain links TRBV9 with TRBJ2-7, with TRBD2 matching 13 bases. CDR3 length: 16 amino acids. Per germline, CDR1 SGDLS and CDR2 YYNGEE. Unmatched junction bases numbered 10, after V lost 4 bases and J lost 6 bases. The CDR3 region is CASSPDPTSGRGEQYF. The CDR3 DNA reads TGTGCCAGCAGCCCCGACCCCACTAGCGGGAGGGGCGAGCAGTACTTC.

This clonotype was seen a few times. This sequence joins TRBV7-6 and TRBJ2-3, with D uncertain. CDR3 length: 16 amino acids. Germline assignment: CDR1 SGHVS and CDR2 FNYEAQ. The V end lost 0 bases, the J end lost 0 bases, and 10 bases lay between the germline ends. CDR3 sequence (DNA): TGTGCCAGCAGCTTAGCCGTCTCCCCTAGCACAGATACGCAGTATTTT. Translating it yields CASSLAVSPSTDTQYF.

This clonotype has only a few counts. This chain links TRBV10-1 with TRBJ2-3; D unresolved. Trimming shortened V by 2 bases and J by 0 bases, and 6 bases separated the two germline ends. CDR3 size: 14 residues. The germline CDR1 and CDR2 sequences are WNHNN and SYGVQD (reference sequence). In DNA, the CDR3 is TGCGCCAGCAGTGAGGCTGAAAGCACAGATACGCAGTATTTT. Translating it yields CASSEAESTDTQYF.

The rearrangement uses TRBV12-3 or TRBV12-4 and TRBJ1-5; TRBD1 might be the D (5 bases). Between the trimmed V and J ends, which lost 5 bases and 1 base, there was a span of 6 bases. The CDR3 is 13 amino acids. In nucleotides, the CDR3 is TGTGCCAGCAGTGACAGCAGCAATCAGCCCCAGCATTTT. As protein: CASSDSSNQPQHF.

The chain links TRBV27 to TRBJ2-1; D gene uncertain. V was clipped by 1 base and J by 6 bases, with 16 bases between them. CDR3 length: 16 amino acids. Germline V lookup: CDR1 MNHEY, CDR2 SMNVEV (reference sequence). CDR3 sequence reads: CASSLFHGSQANEQFF. The CDR3 DNA is TGTGCCAGCAGTTTATTCCACGGTTCTCAGGCCAATGAGCAGTTCTTC.

This clonotype was observed a handful of times. V and J are TRBV6-1 and TRBJ2-7; 10 positions agree with TRBD2. This CDR3 spans 16 amino acids. CDR1 is MNHNS, CDR2 SASEGT, per germline. Trimming took 6 bases from V and 3 from J; bases not matched to a gene: 11. CDR3 region: CASRNRGTSAYYEQYF. The DNA of the CDR3 is TGTGCCAGCAGGAACCGTGGGACTAGCGCATACTACGAGCAGTACTTC.

This clonotype was observed a handful of times. The V and J genes are TRBV6-1 and TRBJ1-2; 8 bases map to TRBD1. The J segment lost 8 bases and the V segment lost 2 bases, leaving 4 bases of the junction unmatched. The CDR3 contains 13 residues. The V gene's germline CDR1 is MNHNS and CDR2 SASEGT. This chain's CDR3 is CASSESQGVGYTF. The CDR3 nucleotides read TGTGCCAGCAGTGAATCACAGGGGGTCGGCTACACCTTC.

This chain connects TRBV7-2 to TRBJ2-5; 9 bases are a match to TRBD2. TRBJ2-7 explains the end of the DNA better; the J call may be wrong. The CDR3 is 15 residues long. In germline, CDR1 is SGHTA, CDR2 FQGNSA. The CDR3 reads CASSPVAGGEDEQYF. For the CDR3, the DNA is TGTGCCAGCAGCCCAGTGGCGGGAGGGGAGGACGAGCAGTACTTC.

This clonotype turned up a few times. The chain links TRBV11-2 to TRBJ2-1; D uncertain. Per germline, CDR1 SGHAT and CDR2 FQNNGV. CDR3 length equals 13 residues. Trimming took 4 bases from V and 6 from J, leaving 10 bases between them. CDR3 sequence: CASSSVLLNEQFF. Written as DNA, the CDR3 is TGTGCCAGCAGCTCCGTCCTGCTCAATGAGCAGTTCTTC. The whole variable domain, filled in from reference TRBV11-2 and TRBJ2-1, reads EAGVAQSPRYKIIEKRQSVAFWCNPISGHATLYWYQQILGQGPKLLIQFQNNGVVDDSQLPKDRFSAERLKGVDSTLKIQPAKLEDSAVYLCASSSVLLNEQFFGPGTRLTVL.